This TCR beta chain was identified in a study of shared clonotypes between healthy human individuals. The junction had 3 bases not matched to a gene; V was cut back by 3 bases and J by 0 bases. The germline V gene has CDR1 SGHAT and CDR2 FQNNGV. The CDR3 runs to 15 residues. CD45RO-negative cells were positively selected for CCR7, leaving out terminally differentiated effector memory CD45RA+ cells. Study results and caveats: Clonotype sharing among donors was expected to depend on sequencing depth.

A word on this clone: As yet, its antigen is unknown. This specimen includes other DNA sequences encoding the same CDR3.

The input for sorted-subset replicate PCRs was approximately 200 ng DNA, tens of thousands of T cell genomes. Only in-frame clones appear in the TCRdb table, and some are missing; sequencing was by immunoSEQ multiplex PCR. The table shows around 2.1 million clones, with 90% to 95% occurring only once. The genes are TRBV11-2 and TRBJ2-7, with 9 nucleotides matching TRBD1. The specimen was naive CD8+ T cells from PBMCs. The sequence came from a man between 18 and 29 years old in good health. Some clones in this sample may be carry-over from other donors' samples. The CDR3 nucleotides are TGTGCCAGCAGCTTTGGGACAGGGAGCTCCTACGAGCAGTACTTC. Translating gives CASSFGTGSSYEQYF.